These T cell receptor beta chains were read from a single sample in a study of shared clonotypes between healthy human individuals. Produced via immunoSEQ multiplex PCR; TCRdb's table is partial and in-frame only. The table has under 1,100,000 clones, approximately 80% seen once. Sequenced input: memory CD4+ T cells from PBMCs. The source of these receptors is a man between 18 and 35 years old in good health. Some clones in this sample may be carry-over from other donors' samples. Both conserved end residues are part of each CDR3. D genes are given only for firm matches. Rows give clone size only sometimes, using once, few, many, or a class for an expanded clone.

d_gene: TRBD1
abundance: .
j_gene: TRBJ1-2
len: 14
v_gene: TRBV2
CDR3nt: TGTGCCAGCAGTGCGACAGGGCCGAACTATGGCTACACCTTC
CDR3aa: CASSATGPNYGYTF

d_gene: TRBD2
abundance: .
j_gene: TRBJ2-7
len: 19
v_gene: TRBV9
CDR3nt: TGTGCCAGCAGCCCAGCCCACGGACTAGCGGGAGGGCGATCCTACGAGCAGTACTTC
CDR3aa: CASSPAHGLAGGRSYEQYF

d_gene: .
abundance: .
j_gene: TRBJ2-7
len: 13
v_gene: TRBV11-3
CDR3nt: TGTGCCAGCAGCCCCGGGCCACGCTACGAGCAGTACTTC
CDR3aa: CASSPGPRYEQYF

d_gene: TRBD1
abundance: .
j_gene: TRBJ1-2
len: 14
v_gene: TRBV7-3
CDR3nt: TGTGCCAGCAGCTTAAACCCTACAGGGGGTGGCTACACCTTC
CDR3aa: CASSLNPTGGGYTF

d_gene: TRBD1
abundance: .
j_gene: TRBJ2-7
len: 13
v_gene: TRBV7-9
CDR3nt: TGTGCCAGCAGCTTTACAGGGGGCGCTGGGCAGTACTTC
CDR3aa: CASSFTGGAGQYF

d_gene: TRBD1
abundance: .
j_gene: TRBJ2-1
len: 16
v_gene: TRBV5-4
CDR3nt: TGTGCCAGCAGCGCCGGACAGGGAGTGTCATACAATGAGCAGTTCTTC
CDR3aa: CASSAGQGVSYNEQFF

d_gene: TRBD1
abundance: .
j_gene: TRBJ2-5
len: 13
v_gene: TRBV6-6
CDR3nt: TGTGCCTCACGAAGGGGGCTTAGGGAGACCCAGTACTTC
CDR3aa: CASRRGLRETQYF

d_gene: TRBD2
abundance: .
j_gene: TRBJ2-1
len: 16
v_gene: TRBV18
CDR3nt: TGTGCCAGCTCACCACCGTCCGCGGGGGCCTACAATGAGCAGTTCTTC
CDR3aa: CASSPPSAGAYNEQFF

d_gene: .
abundance: .
j_gene: TRBJ2-1
len: 13
v_gene: TRBV5-1
CDR3nt: TGCGCCAGCAGCTATGGGACTGGTAATGAGCAGTTCTTC
CDR3aa: CASSYGTGNEQFF

d_gene: .
abundance: .
j_gene: TRBJ2-1
len: 15
v_gene: TRBV9
CDR3nt: TGTGCCAGCAGCCCCCGCGAGGGTAGCCTGCATGAGCAGTTCTTC
CDR3aa: CASSPREGSLHEQFF

d_gene: .
abundance: .
j_gene: TRBJ2-7
len: 16
v_gene: TRBV7-9
CDR3nt: TGTGCCAGCAGCTTAGTATGGGCCCCAGACCTCTACGAGCAGTACTTC
CDR3aa: CASSLVWAPDLYEQYF

d_gene: .
abundance: .
j_gene: TRBJ2-3
len: 13
v_gene: TRBV7-9
CDR3nt: TGTGCCAGCAGCTTGGGCCGCACAGATACGCAGTATTTT
CDR3aa: CASSLGRTDTQYF

d_gene: TRBD1
abundance: .
j_gene: TRBJ2-2
len: 15
v_gene: TRBV28
CDR3nt: TGTGCCAGCAGTTCTGGACAGGGCTCCACCGGGGAGCTGTTTTTT
CDR3aa: CASSSGQGSTGELFF

d_gene: .
abundance: .
j_gene: TRBJ2-1
len: 15
v_gene: TRBV11-3
CDR3nt: TGTGCCAGCAGCCCCCAGGGCTCATCCTACAATGAGCAGTTCTTC
CDR3aa: CASSPQGSSYNEQFF

d_gene: .
abundance: .
j_gene: TRBJ2-3
len: 15
v_gene: TRBV6-6
CDR3nt: TGTGCCAGCAGATTAGGGACTGGGGGAATGGATACGCAGTATTTT
CDR3aa: CASRLGTGGMDTQYF

d_gene: .
abundance: .
j_gene: TRBJ2-7
len: 13
v_gene: TRBV7-2
CDR3nt: TGTGCCAGCAGCTTAGATTCCCACTACGAGCAGTACTTC
CDR3aa: CASSLDSHYEQYF

d_gene: .
abundance: .
j_gene: TRBJ2-7
len: 11
v_gene: TRBV6-6
CDR3nt: TGTGCCAGCAGGGGACCTTACGAGCAGTACTTC
CDR3aa: CASRGPYEQYF

d_gene: .
abundance: many
j_gene: TRBJ1-2
len: 13
v_gene: TRBV30
CDR3nt: TGTGCCTGGAGTCCCGGGGATAACTATGGCTACACCTTC
CDR3aa: CAWSPGDNYGYTF

d_gene: TRBD1
abundance: .
j_gene: TRBJ2-7
len: 15
v_gene: TRBV5-1
CDR3nt: TGCGCCAGCAGCTCGGGACAGGTTCCCTCCTACGAGCAGTACTTC
CDR3aa: CASSSGQVPSYEQYF

d_gene: TRBD1
abundance: .
j_gene: TRBJ2-3
len: 14
v_gene: TRBV5-1
CDR3nt: TGCGCCAGCAGTATCCGGGACAGGGCAGATACGCAGTATTTT
CDR3aa: CASSIRDRADTQYF

d_gene: .
abundance: .
j_gene: TRBJ2-7
len: 13
v_gene: TRBV5-6
CDR3nt: TGTGCCAGCAGCTTGTGGGACACCTACGAGCAGTACTTC
CDR3aa: CASSLWDTYEQYF

d_gene: .
abundance: .
j_gene: TRBJ2-7
len: 13
v_gene: TRBV6-5
CDR3nt: TGTGCCAGCACTAACCCGGGGTCCGAAGAGCAGTACTTC
CDR3aa: CASTNPGSEEQYF

d_gene: .
abundance: .
j_gene: TRBJ1-2
len: 12
v_gene: TRBV15
CDR3nt: TGTGCCACCAGCTCCCCCTGGCATGGCTACACCTTC
CDR3aa: CATSSPWHGYTF

d_gene: .
abundance: .
j_gene: TRBJ2-4
len: 12
v_gene: TRBV21-1
CDR3nt: TGTGCCAGCAGCAAAAAGCCTATCATTCAGTACTTC
CDR3aa: CASSKKPIIQYF

d_gene: .
abundance: .
j_gene: TRBJ2-5
len: 13
v_gene: TRBV28
CDR3nt: TGTGCCAGCAGTCTACGCCCGCAAGAGACCCAGTACTTC
CDR3aa: CASSLRPQETQYF

d_gene: TRBD1
abundance: .
j_gene: TRBJ1-2
len: 14
v_gene: TRBV7-9
CDR3nt: TGTGCCAGCAGCTTAGCAGGGGGCGCGGAGGGCTACACCTTC
CDR3aa: CASSLAGGAEGYTF

d_gene: TRBD1
abundance: .
j_gene: TRBJ1-1
len: 14
v_gene: TRBV28
CDR3nt: TGTGCCAGTTTCCGAACAGGGGGCAACACTGAAGCTTTCTTT
CDR3aa: CASFRTGGNTEAFF

d_gene: .
abundance: few
j_gene: TRBJ1-2
len: 12
v_gene: TRBV7-9
CDR3nt: TGTGCCAGCAGCCCCGGGCTATATGGCTACACCTTC
CDR3aa: CASSPGLYGYTF

d_gene: TRBD1
abundance: .
j_gene: TRBJ1-1
len: 15
v_gene: TRBV6-6
CDR3nt: TGTGCCAGCAGCCTACAGGGGGCGGGGGGAACTGAAGCTTTCTTT
CDR3aa: CASSLQGAGGTEAFF

d_gene: .
abundance: .
j_gene: TRBJ2-3
len: 14
v_gene: TRBV7-2
CDR3nt: TGTGCCAGCAGCTTAGTCCGCCCCACAGATACGCAGTATTTT
CDR3aa: CASSLVRPTDTQYF

d_gene: TRBD1
abundance: .
j_gene: TRBJ1-1
len: 16
v_gene: TRBV28
CDR3nt: TGTGCCAGCAGTTTATACGGGACAGGTATAGGCACTGAAGCTTTCTTT
CDR3aa: CASSLYGTGIGTEAFF

d_gene: TRBD1
abundance: .
j_gene: TRBJ2-6
len: 17
v_gene: TRBV27
CDR3nt: TGTGCCAGCAAACCCCGACAGGGGGCGCGAGGGGCCAACGTCCTGACTTTC
CDR3aa: CASKPRQGARGANVLTF

d_gene: .
abundance: .
j_gene: TRBJ2-1
len: 13
v_gene: TRBV4-3
CDR3nt: TGCGCCAGCAGCCAACAGCCGGGGGATGAGCAGTTCTTC
CDR3aa: CASSQQPGDEQFF

d_gene: TRBD1
abundance: few
j_gene: TRBJ1-1
len: 15
v_gene: TRBV7-8
CDR3nt: TGTGCCAGCAGCCCAAGAGGACAGGGGATTGGTGAAGCTTTCTTT
CDR3aa: CASSPRGQGIGEAFF

d_gene: .
abundance: .
j_gene: TRBJ2-2
len: 13
v_gene: TRBV9
CDR3nt: TGTGCCAGCAGCGTTTTAACTGCCGGGGAGCTGTTTTTT
CDR3aa: CASSVLTAGELFF

d_gene: .
abundance: .
j_gene: TRBJ2-7
len: 14
v_gene: TRBV7-2
CDR3nt: TGTGCCAGCAGTTTTCAGGGTAGGGGATCCGAGCAGTACTTC
CDR3aa: CASSFQGRGSEQYF